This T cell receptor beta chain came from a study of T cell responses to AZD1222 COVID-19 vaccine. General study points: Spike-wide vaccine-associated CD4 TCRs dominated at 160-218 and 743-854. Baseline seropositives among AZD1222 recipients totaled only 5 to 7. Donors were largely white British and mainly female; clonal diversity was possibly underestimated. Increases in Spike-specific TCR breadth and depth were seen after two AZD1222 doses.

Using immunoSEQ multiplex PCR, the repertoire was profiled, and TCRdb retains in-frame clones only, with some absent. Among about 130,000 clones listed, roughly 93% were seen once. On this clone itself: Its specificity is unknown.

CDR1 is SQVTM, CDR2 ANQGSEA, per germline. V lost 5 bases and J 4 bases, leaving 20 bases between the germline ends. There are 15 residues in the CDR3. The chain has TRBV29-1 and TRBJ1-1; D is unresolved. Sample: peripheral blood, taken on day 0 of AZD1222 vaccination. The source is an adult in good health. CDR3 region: CSVSLPEKGSTEAFF. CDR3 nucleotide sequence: TGCAGCGTTTCCCTACCTGAGAAAGGAAGCACTGAAGCTTTCTTT.